This T cell receptor beta chain originates from a study of T cells after yellow fever vaccination. Overall study results and limits: The secondary response was weaker but peaked faster, day 5 versus 15. Clonotype sharing between CD4 and CD8 compartments was small. Abundant bulk-population clonotypes could contaminate the FACS-sorted repertoires. The study re-detected most primary-vaccination clones after the booster (approximately 96% CD4, approximately 88% CD8).

This clonotype was seen repeatedly, ten times or more. Its antigen is undetermined. The length of the CDR3 is 15 residues. CDR1 and CDR2 from the germline V gene are SGHRS and YFSETQ. The junction had 9 bases not matched to a gene; V was cut back by 1 base and J by 5 bases. TCRdb passed the 5' RACE reads through MiXCR, listing each CDR3 protein once. There are 300,000 to 400,000 distinct CDR3 sequences in the sample; 7.5% to 9% occur only once, and around 17% lies in the top ten. This clonotype was obtained from a man younger than 35 who received the YFV17D yellow fever vaccine. The source was PBMCs, collected on the day of the first yellow fever vaccination. The chain combines TRBV5-1 with TRBJ2-7; 7 nucleotides match TRBD2. CDR3 in DNA: TGCGCCAGCAGCTTGTGGGGACTATATCAAGACGAGCAGTACTTC. As protein: CASSLWGLYQDEQYF.